The 26 T cell receptor beta chains reported below all come from one sample, sequenced in a study of regulatory T cells in long-lasting Graves disease. Sample time point: newly diagnosed GD, antithyroid drugs for less than 3 months. RNA isolated from PBMCs was used to make the TCR library. iRepertoire HTBI primers and Arm-PCR of CDR3 regions built TCR beta libraries. TCRdb re-derived calls from the multiplex PCR reads in MiXCR, one entry per CDR3 protein. The sample consists of about 470,000 distinct CDR3 sequences, just under 15% of them appearing once. These sequences were also reported in another study, on T cells in Graves' hyperthyroidism and ophthalmopathy.

This specimen consisted of peripheral blood mononuclear cells (PBMCs), obtained at new diagnosis, from a patient treated with antithyroid drugs. Receptors originate from a woman in her twenties or thirties with Graves disease.

This clonotype has a count of ten or more. This sequence joins TRBV30 and TRBJ1-2; D is uncertain. CDR1 and CDR2 (germline): GTSNPN, SVGIG (reference sequence). V shed 0 bases and J shed 8 bases, with 7 bases lying between them. This CDR3 is 11 amino acids long. The CDR3, as DNA: TGTGCCTGGAGTGTAGGCGAAGGCTACACCTTC. This encodes CAWSVGEGYTF.

There are a few counts of this clonotype. Here the CDR3 reads CASSDELAGGSNEQFF. DNA for the CDR3: TGTGCCAGCAGTGATGAACTAGCGGGAGGTTCGAATGAGCAGTTCTTC. J is TRBJ2-1 and V is TRBV9; 12 bases match TRBD2. The V gene's germline CDR1 is SGDLS and CDR2 YYNGEE. The V gene end was trimmed by 5 bases and the J gene end by 7 bases; junction bases not matched to a gene: 10. This CDR3 is 16 amino acids long.

This clonotype was found once. A far larger clone is off by one base, so a read error is likely. The chain carries TRBV6-2 or TRBV6-3 and TRBJ2-7, with TRBD1 matching over 12 bases. CDR3 length: 16 amino acids. The germline CDR1 and CDR2 sequences are MNHEY and SVGEGT. With 2 bases clipped from V and 5 bases from J, the junction kept 7 bases outside the gene matches. The CDR3 sequence is CASSYGTGGKPNEQYF. In DNA form, the CDR3 reads TGTGCCAGCAGTTACGGGACAGGGGGCAAGCCGAACGAGCAGTACTTC.

The chain uses TRBV13 and TRBJ2-5; 9 bases align to TRBD1. Trimming at V came to 5 bases and at J to 5 bases, leaving 15 bases not matched to a gene. There are 17 residues in the CDR3. The V gene's germline CDR1 is PRHDT and CDR2 FYEKMQ (reference sequence). CDR3 bases: TGTGCCAGCAGCCAAACCCTCCGGGACAGGGAGATGGAGACCCAGTACTTC. This sequence encodes CASSQTLRDREMETQYF.

This rearrangement joins TRBV27 to TRBJ1-4, with D possibly matching TRBD1 (5 bases). V lost 4 bases and J 5 bases, leaving 14 bases between the germline ends. This CDR3 has 15 amino acids. Looked up from germline, CDR1 is MNHEY and CDR2 is SMNVEV (reference sequence). Here the CDR3 DNA reads TGTGCCAGCAGTTACCTACCGGGACCCAATGAAAAACTGTTTTTT. Protein: CASSYLPGPNEKLFF.

The V call is TRBV9, the J call TRBJ2-5; perhaps TRBD1 as D (6 bases). The CDR3 extends over 14 amino acids. Germline V CDR1 and CDR2: SGDLS, YYNGEE. The V and J ends lost 0 bases and 5 bases respectively, with 11 bases between them. CDR3 sequence reads: CASSVGGPGETQYF. CDR3 sequence (DNA): TGTGCCAGCAGCGTAGGGGGGCCCGGGGAGACCCAGTACTTC. Full variable domain (missing parts from reference TRBV9 and TRBJ2-5): DSGVTQTPKHLITATGQRVTLRCSPRSGDLSVYWYQQSLDQGLQFLIQYYNGEERAKGNILERFSAQQFPDLHSELNLSSLELGDSALYFCASSVGGPGETQYFGPGTRLLVL.

This clonotype has just a few counts. This chain connects TRBV6-1 to TRBJ2-7; 8 bases are shared with TRBD1. This CDR3 spans 17 amino acids. From germline, CDR1 is MNHNS and CDR2 SASEGT. V lost 5 bases to trimming and J lost 3 bases; unmatched junction nucleotides: 15. CDR3 sequence (DNA): TGTGCCAGCAGTAGCATATTCACCGGGACAGGTAACTACGAGCAGTACTTC. Protein: CASSSIFTGTGNYEQYF.

In its sample, this clonotype was seen many times. V and J are TRBV19 and TRBJ2-1; D possibly matches TRBD1 or TRBD2 (5 bases each). CDR1 is LNHDA, CDR2 SQIVND, per germline (reference sequence). Trimming pared 5 bases from V and 6 bases from J, leaving 14 bases between. This CDR3 has 14 amino acids. The CDR3 is CASSSQGRGNEQFF. The CDR3, as DNA: TGTGCCAGTAGTTCCCAGGGTCGGGGCAATGAGCAGTTCTTC.

This clonotype appeared many times. This sequence joins TRBV28 and TRBJ2-3, with 10 bases matching TRBD2. V lost 5 bases, J lost 2 bases, and 7 bases stayed unmatched. The V gene's germline CDR1 is MDHEN and CDR2 SYDVKM. CDR3 length: 16 residues. CDR3 sequence reads: CASSLFGTSDTDTQYF. CDR3 bases: TGTGCCAGCAGTCTATTCGGGACTAGCGACACAGATACGCAGTATTTT.

This clonotype was counted ten times or more. The J gene is TRBJ1-1, the V gene TRBV11-2, with D uncertain. Germline CDR1 SGHAT, CDR2 FQNNGV. The CDR3 covers 16 residues. V lost 5 bases, J lost 6 bases, and 22 bases lay in between. CDR3 coding DNA: TGTGCCAGCAGCCCAGAACCTTGGTTAGCGGAGCCTGAAGCTTTCTTT. Its protein product is CASSPEPWLAEPEAFF.

This clonotype was observed many times. The rearrangement joins TRBV18 to TRBJ2-3; D is undetermined. Germline values: CDR1 KGHSH, CDR2 LQKENI. Trimming took off 3 bases at V and 0 bases at J, with 13 bases between the two ends. The CDR3 length is 16 residues. CDR3 DNA: TGTGCCAGCTCACCCCTCCTCACTACTAGCACAGATACGCAGTATTTT. Translation: CASSPLLTTSTDTQYF.

There are a few counts of this clonotype. The chain employs TRBV18 and TRBJ2-1; the D is unclear. CDR1 KGHSH and CDR2 LQKENI come from the germline V gene. V lost 3 bases and J 11 bases, leaving 17 bases between the germline ends. This CDR3 region has 14 residues. CDR3 sequence reads: CASSPDLGTIKQFF. CDR3 nucleotides: TGTGCCAGCTCACCTGACCTAGGCACAATTAAGCAGTTCTTC.

This clonotype has a count of ten or more. V and J are TRBV29-1 and TRBJ2-7; D is possibly TRBD1 (5 bases). In germline, CDR1 is SQVTM, CDR2 ANQGSEA. V was shortened by 6 bases and J by 2 bases, with 17 bases between the two germline ends. The CDR3 loop spans 14 amino acids. Written as DNA, the CDR3 is TGCAGCGTGGGCGCCAGAACAGGAACCTACGAGCAGTACTTC. Protein: CSVGARTGTYEQYF.

The genes are TRBV7-9 and TRBJ2-3; D is unresolved. Trimming shortened V by 5 bases and J by 9 bases, and 12 bases separated the two germline ends. CDR3 size: 12 residues. The germline gives CDR1 SEHNR, CDR2 FQNEAQ (reference sequence). CDR3 in DNA: TGTGCCAGCAGCCCCCCGTATTGGACGCAGTATTTT. It yields the protein CASSPPYWTQYF. The complete variable domain, with remaining parts taken from reference TRBV7-9 and TRBJ2-3, reads DTGVSQNPRHKITKRGQNVTFRCDPISEHNRLYWYRQTLGQGPEFLTYFQNEAQLEKSRLLSDRFSAERPKGSFSTLEIQRTEQGDSAMYLCASSPPYWTQYFGPGTRLTVL.

This clonotype appeared many times. The chain has TRBV18 and TRBJ1-5; a weak D match, TRBD1 (5 bases). Germline V gene data show CDR1 as KGHSH and CDR2 as LQKENI. The CDR3 contains 15 residues. V lost 6 bases and J lost 6, with 18 bases in between. In DNA form, the CDR3 reads TGTGCCAGCTCTCAGACCGGGGACGTGGGTCAGCCCCAGCATTTT. Residues: CASSQTGDVGQPQHF.

This clonotype showed up just a few times. The J gene is TRBJ2-4, the V gene TRBV20-1; 7 positions agree with TRBD1. This CDR3 has 13 amino acids. V lost 6 bases, J lost 3 bases, and 5 bases stayed unmatched. CDR1 DFQATT and CDR2 SNEGSKA come from the germline V gene (reference sequence). The DNA for the CDR3 is TGCAGTGCCATAGCAGGGGGCAAAAACATTCAGTACTTC. It translates to CSAIAGGKNIQYF.

This clonotype has just a few counts. The rearrangement links TRBV30 to TRBJ1-4; the match to TRBD1 covers 8 bases. The CDR3 spans 14 residues. V dropped 2 bases and J dropped 8; count of bases not matched to a gene: 7. CDR1 and CDR2 from the germline V gene are GTSNPN and SVGIG (reference sequence). The DNA of the CDR3 is TGTGCCTGGAGTCGGCAGGGGGCCGTCGAAAAACTGTTTTTT. This encodes CAWSRQGAVEKLFF.

CDR3 sequence (DNA): TGCAGCGTCCAAAGGGACAGGGGGTCTAACACTGAAGCTTTCTTT. As protein: CSVQRDRGSNTEAFF. The chain combines TRBV29-1 with TRBJ1-1; the match to TRBD1 covers 11 bases. This CDR3 spans 15 amino acids. The trim removed 6 bases at V and 2 bases at J, leaving 8 bases unmatched. The V gene's germline CDR1 is SQVTM and CDR2 ANQGSEA.

The chain is built from TRBV2 and TRBJ2-7; 9 nucleotides match TRBD2. The germline CDR1 and CDR2 sequences are SNHLY and FYNNEI. This CDR3 is built from 14 residues. The trim removed 8 bases at V and 6 bases at J, leaving 11 bases unmatched. CDR3 nucleotide sequence: TGTGCCAGCTCGAGACTAGCGGAGTTCTCCGAGCAGTACTTC. Its protein product is CASSRLAEFSEQYF.

This clonotype has just a few counts. The CDR3 protein is CASSVVLGDEQFF. The CDR3 DNA is TGTGCCAGCAGTGTGGTTCTGGGCGATGAGCAGTTCTTC. This sequence joins TRBV6-4 and TRBJ2-1; no clear D. The germline CDR1 and CDR2 sequences are MRHNA and SNTAGT. Trimming took 4 bases from V and 8 from J, leaving 12 bases between them. The CDR3 covers 13 residues.

This clonotype has only one observation. A read error is possible here, since a much larger clone lies one base away. V usage is TRBV11-3 and J usage is TRBJ2-7; 10 bases fit TRBD2. The CDR3 is 15 residues long. CDR1 SGHNT and CDR2 YENEEA come from the germline V gene. The CDR3 region is CASSIIAGGSDEQYF. The CDR3 DNA sequence: TGTGCCAGCAGCATTATAGCGGGAGGCTCCGACGAGCAGTACTTC.

This clonotype was found many times. The rearrangement joins TRBV6-2 or TRBV6-3 to TRBJ2-4, with D perhaps matching TRBD1 (6 bases). CDR3 length: 15 residues. V shed 6 bases and J shed 6 bases, with 18 bases lying between them. CDR1 is MNHEY and CDR2 is SVGEGT in the germline V gene. CDR3 bases: TGTGCCAGCAGACAGGGTCCCGAGGGGGTAAACATTCAGTACTTC. This translates into CASRQGPEGVNIQYF.

This clonotype was seen repeatedly, ten times or more. This chain links TRBV15 with TRBJ2-7; tentatively, D is TRBD1 or TRBD2 (6 bases each). CDR1 is LNHNV and CDR2 is YYDKDF in the germline V gene (reference sequence). The V end was cut by 4 bases, the J end by 6 bases, with 19 bases between. The CDR3 has 15 residues. The CDR3 DNA sequence: TGTGCCACCAGCAAAGGACTATGGGGGCTAGTCGAGCAGTACTTC. This gives the protein CATSKGLWGLVEQYF.

The chain uses TRBV7-3 and TRBJ2-2; D is unresolved. Germline CDR1 reads SGHTA; CDR2 reads FQGTGA. The ends were cut back, 1 base at V and 0 bases at J, with 9 bases in the middle. The CDR3 loop spans 16 amino acids. CDR3 sequence (DNA): TGTGCCAGCAGCTTAAAGATCGGCCCGAACACCGGGGAGCTGTTTTTT. Its protein product is CASSLKIGPNTGELFF.

This clonotype was recorded many times. A junction boundary mismatches the germline segment, possibly from a read error. The chain recombines TRBV5-1 with TRBJ2-3, with D possibly called TRBD1 or TRBD2 (5 bases each). Germline values: CDR1 SGHRS, CDR2 YFSETQ. CDR3 size: 15 residues. In DNA, the CDR3 is TGTGCCAGCAGCTTGGGGGTCCCAGGCACAGATACGCAGTATTTT. This encodes CASSLGVPGTDTQYF.

The chain employs TRBV7-9 and TRBJ2-5; D is perhaps TRBD1 (5 bases). Germline V CDR1 and CDR2: SEHNR, FQNEAQ (reference sequence). The CDR3 length is 11 residues. CDR3 residues: CTQGDQETQYF. DNA for the CDR3: TGTACTCAGGGTGACCAAGAGACCCAGTACTTC.